This T cell receptor (beta chain) was sequenced during a study of identifying expanded T cells in peripheral blood (dated by TCRdb to the late 2010s). A note on the overall study: Separate aliquots of the same genomic DNA pool were sequenced to produce technical replicates, and four replicates were compared in pairs.

The CDR1 and CDR2 encoded by the germline V gene are SGHAT and FQNNGV. Taken from cysteine to phenylalanine, the CDR3 has 16 residues. Here the CDR3 DNA is all that survives: 48 bases in frame from base 1. For this chain, trimming is 1 base at the V end and 6 bases at the J end, and the number of junction bases without a gene match is 7. Results and caveats for the whole study, not just this receptor: The authors expected biological variance in healthy repertoires might increase further over much longer intervals such as months to years. Across all healthy-donor time intervals, the beta-binomial model significantly cut both the number of clones called differentially abundant and the false-positive rate. The binomial model flagged roughly 1.2 differentially abundant clones between technical replicates but around 15 over roughly two weeks and roughly 19 over around four weeks. In all healthy donors, the variance in clone template counts between samples taken around 14 days apart rose significantly as total template count increased.

No immune events such as infections were documented for the healthy donors during the collection period. Blood repertoires from healthy donors were used as a training cohort for calibrating time-dependent variance in a beta-binomial model of differential abundance of T-cell clones. The training cohort comprised about ten healthy donors, 3 female and 7 male. On average the donors were approximately 42 years old, and their ages spanned about 29 to 64 years. Whole blood from each healthy donor was obtained from a commercial supplier and was collected at three time points around two weeks apart. For immunosequencing, genomic DNA was extracted from unsorted whole blood. In the case of this clone: The antigen it recognizes is unknown. No much larger clone exists at a distance of one base, and base qualities are not known.

TCRbeta CDR3 regions were profiled by bias-controlled multiplex PCR amplification of genomic DNA with the immunoSEQ Assay. Per the authors' processing: The absolute abundance of each unique TCRbeta CDR3 region was quantified after sequences were collapsed and filtered. Differential abundance was tested with two models: a binomial (Fisher-equivalent) model and a beta-binomial model that adds time-dependent variance fitted from healthy donors. Clones with fewer than 5 combined templates were excluded, and clones with Benjamini-Hochberg FDR below 0.01 were called differentially abundant. Using the form v = (b*log(k)+a)^2, the beta-binomial variance was modeled as a function of the total template count across the two samples. The table comes from immuneACCESS by way of TCRdb, which keeps in-frame sequences with V and J called. Part of the clones is missing from these tables; in studies checked, under half for an unresolved V gene and the rest for unknown reasons. The V and J calls and clone size come from that table; D and trimming were worked out from the DNA. This sample gives around 84,000 clones in total; about 90% of them show up just once. The ten largest clones represent approximately 7% of the sample.

The TCR sequence derives from a person between 18 and 75 years old in good health. The chain employs TRBV11-2 and TRBJ2-5; 11 central bases correspond to TRBD2. The sequenced material came from blood. Here the CDR3 is given as CASSLGLAGGGQTQYF. The nucleotide sequence is TGTGCCAGCAGCTTAGGGCTAGCGGGGGGTGGTCAGACCCAGTACTTC.